This T cell receptor beta chain was found in a study of blood T cells in healthy people across ages. Study as a whole: The template switching approach captured approximately one barcoded beta molecule for every two T cells. Findings of the study overall: Considered underestimates were the diversity estimates obtained from one million T cells.

The CDR3 runs to 13 residues. Germline V CDR1 and CDR2: DFQATT, SNEGSKA (reference sequence). Between the trimmed V and J ends, which lost 3 bases and 4 bases, there was a span of 13 bases. With a J-beta primer mix and a sample-barcoded 5' primer, a second PCR ran about 7 to 11 cycles. TCRdb re-derived calls from the 5' RACE reads in MiXCR, one entry per CDR3 protein. Of under 850,000 distinct CDR3 sequences listed, about 36% are singletons. In its sample, this clonotype was seen many times. The antigen remains unidentified. This TCR was recovered from a man aged 18 to 29 in good health. The gene calls are TRBV20-1 and TRBJ2-7; TRBD2 is a possible D gene (6 bases). Sequencing was done on a sample of blood. CDR3 DNA sequence: TGCAGTGCTAGGCAGGGAGGAGTATACGAGCAGTACTTC. Protein: CSARQGGVYEQYF.